Below, one TCR beta chain is given with its context. Antigen: not known. Produced via immunoSEQ multiplex PCR; TCRdb's table is partial and in-frame only. The profile shows 53,000 or so clones, approximately 54% of them singletons. This sample stems from a study of cytotoxic CD8 clonotypes in ibrutinib-treated CLL. Study context: Partial responses totalled approximately 24 and complete responses 2; after median roughly 68 months, roughly 14 remained remitted and around twelve progressed. Patients gave response samples after a median roughly 11 months of treatment, range 6 to 36. Study-wide results and limits: Baseline levels of clonality went above those of age-matched healthy donors and moved with circulating CD8+ T-cell counts.

This specimen was PBMCs, taken at disease progression, from a patient treated with ibrutinib. The source of this sequence is a human donor with chronic lymphocytic leukemia.

The chain's CDR3 is CASSPWTGGGNGYTF. The CDR3 region has the DNA TGTGCCAGCAGTCCATGGACAGGGGGTGGAAATGGCTACACCTTC. The genes are TRBV27 and TRBJ1-2, with 10 positions matching TRBD1. The germline V gene has CDR1 MNHEY and CDR2 SMNVEV (reference sequence). This CDR3 spans 15 amino acids. Trimming removed 5 bases from V and 6 bases from J; junction bases left unmatched: 9.